Below, 15 T cell receptor beta chains from the same sample are listed, as sequenced in a study of T cell changes during pregnancy in multiple sclerosis. The assay was immunoSEQ multiplex PCR, and TCRdb's table has in-frame clones only and misses some. This table has 30,000 to 35,000 clones, 85% to 90% appearing once. Sequenced material: CD8+ T cells from peripheral blood mononuclear cells, taken after pregnancy. The receptors originated from a female donor with multiple sclerosis, enrolled in a pregnancy study.

The V call is TRBV5-5, the J call TRBJ2-7, with D unclear. The CDR3 length is 13 residues. Trimming took 0 bases from V and 2 from J, leaving 6 bases between them. CDR1 and CDR2 (germline): SGHKS, YYEKEE (reference sequence). The DNA of the CDR3 is TGTGCCAGCAGCTTGGGAGACACCTACGAGCAGTACTTC. Translated: CASSLGDTYEQYF.

The chain couples TRBV9 to TRBJ2-3, with a weak D call TRBD2 (6 bases). The germline V gene encodes CDR1 SGDLS and CDR2 YYNGEE. The CDR3 has 14 amino acids. Trimming cost V 3 bases and J 2 bases, with 10 bases left between them. The DNA of the CDR3 is TGTGCCAGCAGCGGCGGGGAAAACACAGATACGCAGTATTTT. It specifies CASSGGENTDTQYF.

The genes are TRBV19 and TRBJ1-5, with a weak D call TRBD1 (6 bases). This CDR3 is built from 14 residues. With 3 bases removed from V and 4 bases from J, the gap between germline ends came to 10 bases. Germline CDR1 and CDR2: LNHDA and SQIVND (reference sequence). In nucleotides, the CDR3 is TGTGCCAGTAGTATCGGACAGCCAAATCAGCCCCAGCATTTT. It codes for CASSIGQPNQPQHF.

The chain joins TRBV7-9 to TRBJ2-2; 9 bases map to TRBD2. Germline-derived CDR1 and CDR2 are SEHNR and FQNEAQ (reference sequence). CDR3 length: 18 amino acids. The V segment lost 5 bases and the J segment 1 base; nucleotides outside the gene matches: 11. CDR3 DNA sequence: TGTGCCAGCAGCCACAGAGCTAGCGGGGCCCGGAACACCGGGGAGCTGTTTTTT. Protein: CASSHRASGARNTGELFF.

Regarding this clone: The junction shows a germline mismatch at one end, possibly a read error. The rearrangement uses TRBV9 and TRBJ2-7, with TRBD2 as a possible D gene (5 bases). This CDR3 has 15 amino acids. Per germline, CDR1 SGDLS and CDR2 YYNGEE. The CDR3 sequence: CASSPSAGSLKYITF. The CDR3 DNA reads as TGTGCCAGCAGCCCCTCGGCGGGTAGTCTAAAATATATTACCTTC.

The chain couples TRBV7-8 to TRBJ1-3; unclear D gene. V dropped 2 bases and J dropped 4 bases, with 6 bases sitting between them. Per the germline V gene, CDR1 is SGHVS and CDR2 is FQNEAQ. The CDR3 runs to 13 residues. CDR3 sequence reads: CASSLNTGNTIYF. The DNA for the CDR3 is TGTGCCAGCAGCTTAAACACGGGAAACACCATATATTTT.

The J gene is TRBJ2-2, the V gene TRBV29-1, with D tentatively TRBD2 (6 bases). Germline CDR1 and CDR2: SQVTM and ANQGSEA. The length of the CDR3 is 14 residues. V dropped 6 bases and J dropped 5 bases, with 16 bases sitting between them. DNA of the CDR3: TGCAGCGTCCATACCAAGGGACTTACCGGGGAGCTGTTTTTT. The encoded protein is CSVHTKGLTGELFF.

The rearrangement uses TRBV7-8 and TRBJ1-2; 7 bases fit TRBD1. This CDR3 has 15 residues. CDR1 SGHVS and CDR2 FQNEAQ come from the germline V gene. Trimming at V came to 3 bases and at J to 8 bases, leaving 12 bases not matched to a gene. CDR3 DNA: TGTGCCAGCAGCTTCTCCCCTGGACAGGCGAGCGGCTACACCTTC. As protein: CASSFSPGQASGYTF.

The V and J genes are TRBV27 and TRBJ1-1; 9 bases are shared with TRBD1. This CDR3 contains 16 residues. Germline V gene lookup returns CDR1 MNHEY and CDR2 SMNVEV (reference sequence). Germline trimming cut 6 bases from V and 5 bases from J; bases unmatched to any gene: 13. Written as DNA, the CDR3 is TGTGCCAGCAGCTGGGGGGCACAGGGGGCGCTGACTGAAGCTTTCTTT. Translation gives CASSWGAQGALTEAFF.

This clone is a singleton in its sample. CDR3 residues: CASSQSLGTGRTEAFF. The CDR3 DNA reads TGTGCCAGCAGCCAAAGCTTAGGGACAGGGAGGACTGAAGCTTTCTTT. The rearrangement uses TRBV5-5 and TRBJ1-1, with TRBD1 matching over 9 bases. Per germline, CDR1 SGHKS and CDR2 YYEKEE (reference sequence). Germline trimming cut 4 bases from V and 5 bases from J; bases unmatched to any gene: 12. The CDR3 consists of 16 residues.

This clone was observed a handful of times. The chain has TRBV9 and TRBJ1-1; the D gene is possibly TRBD1 (5 bases). CDR3 length equals 16 residues. Trimming left V 4 bases short and J 3 bases short, with 19 bases between. Germline lookup yields CDR1 SGDLS and CDR2 YYNGEE. The CDR3 protein is CASSPSAGWSDTEAFF. The CDR3 coding sequence is TGTGCCAGCAGCCCGTCGGCAGGGTGGAGTGACACTGAAGCTTTCTTT. Full variable domain (outside the CDR3, taken from reference TRBV9 and TRBJ1-1): DSGVTQTPKHLITATGQRVTLRCSPRSGDLSVYWYQQSLDQGLQFLIQYYNGEERAKGNILERFSAQQFPDLHSELNLSSLELGDSALYFCASSPSAGWSDTEAFFGQGTRLTVV.

This sequence joins TRBV5-5 and TRBJ1-1; the match to TRBD1 covers 8 bases. The CDR3 totals 15 residues. Germline-derived CDR1 and CDR2 are SGHKS and YYEKEE (reference sequence). The ends lost 7 bases at V and 5 bases at J; junction bases unmatched: 13. This chain's CDR3 is CASYNQGALGTEAFF. As DNA, the CDR3 is TGTGCCAGCTACAACCAGGGGGCGCTTGGAACTGAAGCTTTCTTT.

In this sample, this clone turned up a few times. V gene TRBV19 combines with J gene TRBJ2-7; the match to TRBD1 covers 7 bases. The ends lost 3 bases at V and 4 bases at J; junction bases unmatched: 9. CDR3 length: 15 residues. CDR1 is LNHDA and CDR2 is SQIVND in the germline V gene (reference sequence). The CDR3 loop reads CASSIETGTLYEQYF. As DNA, the CDR3 is TGTGCCAGTAGTATTGAGACAGGGACACTTTACGAGCAGTACTTC.

This sequence joins TRBV19 and TRBJ2-7; weak D call: TRBD2 (6 bases). V lost 8 bases and J lost 6, with 11 bases in between. This CDR3 region has 11 residues. Germline CDR1 is LNHDA and CDR2 is SQIVND (reference sequence). CDR3 protein: CASGDLGEQYF. DNA for the CDR3: TGTGCCAGTGGGGACTTAGGCGAGCAGTACTTC.

The chain joins TRBV5-1 to TRBJ2-1, with D perhaps TRBD2 (6 bases). The germline V gene encodes CDR1 SGHRS and CDR2 YFSETQ. The CDR3 is 12 amino acids. The germline V and J ends were trimmed by 0 bases and 8 bases, with 6 bases remaining between them. The CDR3 nucleotides read TGCGCCAGCAGCTTGGGGGGGGATGAGCAGTTCTTC. Translation: CASSLGGDEQFF.